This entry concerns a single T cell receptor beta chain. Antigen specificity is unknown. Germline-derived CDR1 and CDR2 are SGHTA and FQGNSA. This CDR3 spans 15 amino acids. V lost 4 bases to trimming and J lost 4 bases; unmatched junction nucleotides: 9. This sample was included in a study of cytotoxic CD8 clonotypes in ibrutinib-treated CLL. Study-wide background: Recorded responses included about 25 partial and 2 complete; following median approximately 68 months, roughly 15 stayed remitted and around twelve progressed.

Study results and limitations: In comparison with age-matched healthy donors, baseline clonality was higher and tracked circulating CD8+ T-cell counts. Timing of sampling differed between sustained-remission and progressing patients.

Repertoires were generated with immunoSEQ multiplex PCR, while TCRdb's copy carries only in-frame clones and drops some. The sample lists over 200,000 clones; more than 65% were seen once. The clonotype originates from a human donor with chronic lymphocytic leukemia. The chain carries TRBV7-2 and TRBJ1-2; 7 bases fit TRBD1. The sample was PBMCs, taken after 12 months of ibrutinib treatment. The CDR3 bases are TGTGCCAGCAGCTACGACAGGGACCGAATCTATGGCTACACCTTC. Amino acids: CASSYDRDRIYGYTF.